This is a list of T cell receptor beta chains from one sample in a study of T cell responses to AZD1222 COVID-19 vaccine. Assay used: immunoSEQ multiplex PCR; TCRdb lists only in-frame clones, some missing. The table lists more than 100,000 clones, around 91% of them singletons. The starting material was peripheral blood, obtained on day 0 of AZD1222 vaccination. The receptors were gathered from an adult in good health. CDR3s include the opening cysteine and the closing phenylalanine or tryptophan. Fields, in order: J gene, V gene, D gene, clone size, CDR3 protein, CDR3 DNA. D genes are given only for firm matches. Part of the rows lack a size; the others show once, few, many or a class for expanded clones.

>TRBJ2-5|TRBV10-1|TRBD2|NA
CASSLSAGGETQYF
TGCGCCAGCAGTCTGTCTGCGGGGGGAGAGACCCAGTACTTC
>TRBJ2-2|TRBV3-1/TRBV3-2|NA|once
CASSPQRELFF
TGTGCCAGCAGCCCTCAAAGGGAGCTGTTTTTT
>TRBJ1-3|TRBV7-9|NA|NA
CASSFTGLDGNTIYF
TGTGCCAGCAGCTTCACAGGGTTGGATGGAAACACCATATATTTT
>TRBJ1-2|TRBV10-3|TRBD1|NA
CAIRTGMSYTF
TGTGCCATCAGGACAGGGATGAGTTACACCTTC
>TRBJ2-5|TRBV5-1|TRBD2|NA
CASSLGSGLGGETQYF
TGCGCCAGCAGCTTGGGGTCGGGACTAGGAGGGGAGACCCAGTACTTC
>TRBJ1-1|TRBV11-1|NA|NA
CASSLGSRDLRPEAFF
TGTGCCAGCAGCTTAGGATCCAGGGATTTGCGGCCTGAAGCTTTCTTT
>TRBJ2-7|TRBV6-4|TRBD2|NA
CASSDPSGVSYEQYF
TGTGCCAGCAGTGACCCTAGCGGGGTCTCCTACGAGCAGTACTTC
>TRBJ2-3|TRBV9|TRBD1|once
CASSGTGWNTDTQYF
TGTGCCAGCAGCGGGACAGGGTGGAACACAGATACGCAGTATTTT
>TRBJ1-2|TRBV19|NA|once
CASSGLRWGYTF
TGTGCCAGTAGTGGGTTGAGATGGGGCTACACCTTC
>TRBJ1-2|TRBV4-1|NA|NA
CASSQPVGYGYTF
TGCGCCAGCAGCCAACCCGTTGGGTACGGCTACACCTTC
>TRBJ2-6|TRBV4-3|TRBD1|NA
CASSQVTGGNSGANVLTF
TGCGCCAGCAGCCAAGTCACAGGGGGGAACTCTGGGGCCAACGTCCTGACTTTC
>TRBJ2-7|TRBV6-5|NA|once
CASRFGTEREYF
TGTGCCAGCAGATTCGGGACGGAGAGGGAGTACTTC
>TRBJ2-3|TRBV5-1|NA|NA
CASCLGGVGGTDTQYF
TGCGCCAGCTGCCTGGGGGGAGTTGGAGGGACAGATACGCAGTATTTT
>TRBJ1-4|TRBV18|NA|few
CASSQSWGNNEKLFF
TGTGCCAGCTCCCAATCCTGGGGAAATAATGAAAAACTGTTTTTT
>TRBJ2-3|TRBV7-2|TRBD2|few
CASSLGAGDYTQYF
TGTGCCAGCAGCTTAGGAGCGGGAGATTATACGCAGTATTTT
>TRBJ1-1|TRBV4-1|TRBD1|few
CASSQAATGATEAFF
TGCGCCAGCAGCCAAGCAGCGACAGGGGCCACTGAAGCTTTCTTT
>TRBJ1-6|TRBV6-6|TRBD1|NA
CASGASGQEYNSPLHF
TGTGCCAGCGGCGCCTCTGGACAGGAGTATAATTCACCCCTCCACTTT
>TRBJ1-2|TRBV20-1|NA|NA
CSASSGVAAEARGYTF
TGCAGTGCTAGTTCGGGGGTGGCGGCGGAGGCACGAGGCTACACCTTC
>TRBJ2-1|TRBV4-1|TRBD2|NA
CASSQGGGLGNEQFF
TGCGCCAGCAGCCAGGGGGGAGGGCTTGGCAATGAGCAGTTCTTC
>TRBJ2-3|TRBV25-1|TRBD2|NA
CASSDSVGLAGGNTQYF
TGTGCCAGCAGTGACTCGGTTGGACTAGCGGGGGGGAATACGCAGTATTTT
>TRBJ1-1|TRBV7-2|NA|NA
CASSPSSGGTEAFF
TGTGCCAGCAGCCCTTCATCGGGGGGCACTGAAGCTTTCTTT
>TRBJ2-3|TRBV11-2|TRBD2|NA
CASTAGEPDTQYF
TGTGCCAGCACGGCGGGAGAACCAGATACGCAGTATTTT
>TRBJ1-1|TRBV5-6|NA|NA
CASSLAPGGRVSTEAFF
TGTGCCAGCAGCTTGGCCCCGGGAGGCAGGGTGAGCACTGAAGCTTTCTTT
>TRBJ1-5|TRBV11-2|NA|NA
CASSPSRYGNQPQHF
TGTGCCAGCAGCCCATCTCGTTATGGCAATCAGCCCCAGCATTTT
>TRBJ2-3|TRBV27|NA|NA
CASSYEQGTDTQYF
TGTGCCAGCAGTTATGAACAGGGCACAGATACGCAGTATTTT
>TRBJ1-2|TRBV19|TRBD1|NA
CASTYDRAGYTF
TGTGCCAGTACTTACGACAGGGCTGGCTACACCTTC
>TRBJ2-1|TRBV19|NA|NA
CASSIVAGYNEQFF
TGTGCCAGTAGTATAGTGGCGGGGTACAATGAGCAGTTCTTC
>TRBJ1-5|TRBV19|NA|NA
CASSIGRGRGGNQPQHF
TGTGCCAGTAGCATAGGTCGGGGGAGGGGCGGCAATCAGCCCCAGCATTTT
>TRBJ1-2|TRBV7-9|NA|NA
CASSLSGGYTF
TGTGCCAGCAGCTTATCGGGTGGCTACACCTTC
>TRBJ2-3|TRBV4-3|NA|once
CASSQDSTDTQYF
TGCGCCAGCAGCCAAGACTCCACAGATACGCAGTATTTT
>TRBJ2-2|TRBV11-2|TRBD2|NA
CASRLSGAVELFF
TGTGCCAGCAGATTGAGCGGGGCGGTGGAGCTGTTTTTT
>TRBJ1-1|TRBV7-3|NA|NA
CASSLSPGVPVRNTEAFF
TGTGCCAGCAGCTTATCCCCAGGGGTCCCTGTCCGAAACACTGAAGCTTTCTTT
>TRBJ1-1|TRBV24-1|NA|NA
CATSDTNTEAFF
TGTGCCACCAGTGATACGAACACTGAAGCTTTCTTT
>TRBJ2-3|TRBV9|NA|NA
CASSTRPSDTQYF
TGTGCCAGCAGCACCCGACCTAGCGACACGCAGTATTTT
>TRBJ1-2|TRBV19|NA|NA
CASSTRDYGYTF
TGTGCCAGTAGTACCCGGGACTATGGCTACACCTTC
>TRBJ1-1|TRBV12-5|TRBD1|NA
CASGLGQGARGAFF
TGTGCTAGTGGCTTGGGACAGGGGGCGCGTGGAGCTTTCTTT
>TRBJ1-5|TRBV12-5|NA|NA
CASGAHSNQPQHF
TGTGCTAGTGGAGCGCATAGCAATCAGCCCCAGCATTTT
>TRBJ1-3|TRBV7-9|NA|once
CASSLVSGNTIYF
TGTGCCAGCAGCCTCGTATCTGGAAACACCATATATTTT
>TRBJ1-1|TRBV19|NA|NA
CASSASRGPGTEAFF
TGTGCCAGTAGTGCCTCCCGGGGTCCGGGCACTGAAGCTTTCTTT
>TRBJ1-5|TRBV19|TRBD1|NA
CASSTRQGWNQPQHF
TGTGCCAGTAGTACCCGACAGGGGTGGAATCAGCCCCAGCATTTT
>TRBJ1-2|TRBV5-1|NA|NA
CASSLPTGYVGGGYTF
TGCGCCAGCAGCTTACCCACAGGCTACGTCGGTGGTGGCTACACCTTC
>TRBJ1-1|TRBV19|NA|NA
CASSMGASNTEAFF
TGTGCCAGTAGTATGGGGGCCAGCAACACTGAAGCTTTCTTT
>TRBJ1-1|TRBV28|TRBD1|NA
CASSFGTGVGGTEAFF
TGTGCCAGCAGTTTTGGGACAGGGGTAGGAGGCACTGAAGCTTTCTTT
>TRBJ1-4|TRBV5-4|NA|NA
CASSFRGSEKLFF
TGTGCCAGCAGCTTCCGGGGGTCTGAAAAACTGTTTTTT